Following are 26 T cell receptor beta chains from one sample sequenced in a study of blood T cell repertoires in COVID-19. Generated by immunoSEQ multiplex PCR, the TCRdb table keeps only in-frame clones and is missing some. The sample has 200,000 to 250,000 clones; approximately 90% are singletons. The sequenced material came from peripheral blood. The origin of the receptors is a man aged 50 or older with COVID-19, enrolled during active disease.

V and J are TRBV5-4 and TRBJ2-3; 8 nucleotides align to TRBD2. The CDR3 runs 15 residues. The V gene end was trimmed by 2 bases and the J gene end by 4 bases; junction bases not matched to a gene: 6. The germline V gene encodes CDR1 SGHNT and CDR2 YYREEE (reference sequence). The CDR3 nucleotides are TGTGCCAGCAGCTTCCCCGGGGGGGCAGCAGATACGCAGTATTTT. Amino acid sequence: CASSFPGGAADTQYF. The complete variable domain, with remaining parts taken from reference TRBV5-4 and TRBJ2-3, reads ETGVTQSPTHLIKTRGQQVTLRCSSQSGHNTVSWYQQALGQGPQFIFQYYREEENGRGNFPPRFSGLQFPNYSSELNVNALELDDSALYLCASSFPGGAADTQYFGPGTRLTVL.

This clone was observed a few times. The chain is built from TRBV7-2 and TRBJ1-6; the D is unclear. Trimming took 3 bases from V and 10 from J, leaving 13 bases between them. CDR1 is SGHTA, CDR2 FQGNSA, per germline. CDR3 size: 14 residues. The CDR3 loop reads CASSFWAGSSPLHF. The CDR3 coding sequence is TGTGCCAGCAGCTTTTGGGCAGGAAGCTCACCCCTCCACTTT.

This clone was found many times. This chain links TRBV5-6 with TRBJ1-6, with D possibly matching TRBD1 (6 bases). V dropped 4 bases and J dropped 7 bases, with 18 bases sitting between them. The CDR3 sequence is 16 residues long. Germline CDR1 and CDR2: SGHDT and YYEEEE. The CDR3 loop is CASSAGTQPRNSPLHF. CDR3 nucleotide sequence: TGTGCCAGCAGCGCCGGGACACAACCAAGGAATTCACCCCTCCACTTT.

The chain couples TRBV19 to TRBJ1-1, with unresolved D. In germline, CDR1 is LNHDA, CDR2 SQIVND (reference sequence). Trimming cost V 4 bases and J 0 bases, with 6 bases left between them. CDR3 size: 13 residues. CDR3 in amino acids: CASSRTLNTEAFF. CDR3 nucleotide sequence: TGTGCCAGTAGTAGGACTTTGAACACTGAAGCTTTCTTT.

The chain links TRBV12-3 or TRBV12-4 to TRBJ2-1, with TRBD2 matching 8 bases. CDR3 length equals 13 residues. V lost 10 bases and J lost 7; bases outside the gene matches: 9. DNA of the CDR3: TGTGCCACTCGGGGGGGCCGGTTGAATGAGCAGTTCTTC. This encodes CATRGGRLNEQFF.

This chain connects TRBV6-6 to TRBJ1-3, with D possibly TRBD1 on 6 matching bases. Germline-derived CDR1 and CDR2 are MNHNY and SVGAGI (reference sequence). CDR3 length: 16 amino acids. Trimming took 5 bases from V and 6 from J, leaving 20 bases between them. CDR3 loop: CASSRPADRVLNTIYF. The CDR3 coding sequence is TGTGCCAGCAGTCGCCCAGCGGACAGAGTTTTAAACACCATATATTTT.

The chain carries TRBV28 and TRBJ1-1; TRBD1 might be the D (5 bases). The V end lost 3 bases, the J end lost 5 bases, and 10 bases lay between the germline ends. CDR1 and CDR2 (germline): MDHEN, SYDVKM. The CDR3 totals 13 residues. CDR3 DNA: TGTGCCAGCAGTTTTGCAGGGCGAACTGAAGCTTTCTTT. It codes for CASSFAGRTEAFF. Full variable domain (outside the CDR3, taken from reference TRBV28 and TRBJ1-1): DVKVTQSSRYLVKRTGEKVFLECVQDMDHENMFWYRQDPGLGLRLIYFSYDVKMKEKGDIPEGYSVSREKKERFSLILESASTNQTSMYLCASSFAGRTEAFFGQGTRLTVV.

The rearrangement links TRBV28 to TRBJ2-7, with 8 positions matching TRBD1. There are 15 residues in the CDR3. J gave up 2 bases and V 5 bases, and 8 bases lay outside the gene matches. Germline V gene lookup returns CDR1 MDHEN and CDR2 SYDVKM. For the CDR3, the DNA is TGTGCCAGCAGTGCCAGGACAGGGATCACCTACGAGCAGTACTTC. As protein: CASSARTGITYEQYF.

This clone was picked up one time. The rearrangement uses TRBV7-2 and TRBJ1-2; D gene uncertain. This CDR3 region has 14 residues. Germline V gives CDR1 SGHTA, CDR2 FQGNSA. Trimming stripped 2 bases from V and 8 bases from J, with 15 bases between. The CDR3 sequence is CASSLSWRREGYTF. The DNA for the CDR3 is TGTGCCAGCAGCTTAAGCTGGAGACGCGAGGGCTACACCTTC. Drawing the rest from reference TRBV7-2 and TRBJ1-2, the complete variable domain is GAGVSQSPSNKVTEKGKDVELRCDPISGHTALYWYRQSLGQGLEFLIYFQGNSAPDKSGLPSDRFSAERTGGSVSTLTIQRTQQEDSAVYLCASSLSWRREGYTFGSGTRLTVV.

Concerning this clone: Different DNA sequences within this sample yield the same CDR3. The rearrangement links TRBV19 to TRBJ2-5; D perhaps matches TRBD2 (6 bases). Germline V gives CDR1 LNHDA, CDR2 SQIVND (reference sequence). This CDR3 is built from 15 residues. With 5 bases removed from V and 5 bases from J, the gap between germline ends came to 18 bases. The CDR3 DNA reads as TGTGCCAGTAGTCCCGCCGGAGGGGTACAGGAGACCCAGTACTTC. Translating it yields CASSPAGGVQETQYF.

A few counts support this clone. In nucleotides, the CDR3 is TGTGCCAGCAGTTACACACAGGCCTATAATTCACCCCTCCACTTT. It is translated as CASSYTQAYNSPLHF. The chain is built from TRBV6-5 and TRBJ1-6, with D possibly being TRBD1 (5 bases). The CDR3 totals 15 residues. Germline CDR1 is MNHEY and CDR2 is SVGAGI. With 2 bases removed from V and 2 bases from J, the gap between germline ends came to 7 bases.

The CDR3 DNA is TGTGCCAGCGAGACTAGCGGCACAGATACGCAGTATTTT. Translated: CASETSGTDTQYF. This chain joins TRBV6-5 and TRBJ2-3; 8 bases are a match to TRBD2. The length of the CDR3 is 13 residues. Trimming at V came to 8 bases and at J to 1 base, leaving 2 bases not matched to a gene. In germline, CDR1 is MNHEY, CDR2 SVGAGI.

The rearrangement joins TRBV7-6 to TRBJ2-1; 12 nucleotides match TRBD2. The germline V gene encodes CDR1 SGHVS and CDR2 FNYEAQ. CDR3 length equals 16 residues. The trim removed 4 bases at V and 4 bases at J, leaving 5 bases unmatched. CDR3 protein: CASSSGLAGGYNEQFF. In nucleotides, the CDR3 is TGTGCCAGCAGCTCTGGTCTAGCGGGAGGGTACAATGAGCAGTTCTTC. Full variable domain (missing parts from reference TRBV7-6 and TRBJ2-1): GAGVSQSPRYKVTKRGQDVALRCDPISGHVSLYWYRQALGQGPEFLTYFNYEAQQDKSGLPNDRFSAERPEGSISTLTIQRTEQRDSAMYRCASSSGLAGGYNEQFFGPGTRLTVL.

The chain carries TRBV2 and TRBJ1-2; TRBD1 matches at 9 bases. The CDR3 has 12 amino acids. Per germline, CDR1 SNHLY and CDR2 FYNNEI. V gave up 9 bases and J gave up 5 bases; unmatched junction bases: 4. CDR3 protein: CARGGTGYGYTF. CDR3 nucleotides: TGTGCCAGGGGAGGGACAGGGTATGGCTACACCTTC.

The chain links TRBV28 to TRBJ1-1, with 10 bases lining up with TRBD1. Germline V gene lookup returns CDR1 MDHEN and CDR2 SYDVKM. The CDR3 covers 16 residues. The J segment lost 11 bases and the V segment lost 5 bases, leaving 17 bases of the junction unmatched. The CDR3 is CASSGRAGTGEVAAFF. CDR3 bases: TGTGCCAGCAGTGGGAGGGCGGGGACAGGGGAGGTGGCGGCTTTCTTT.

The chain has TRBV6-6 and TRBJ1-4; tentative D call: TRBD1 (5 bases). The CDR3 runs 12 residues. Trimming stripped 6 bases from V and 5 bases from J, with 7 bases between. CDR1 MNHNY and CDR2 SVGAGI come from the germline V gene (reference sequence). In DNA, the CDR3 is TGTGCCAGCAGAAGGGGAAATGAAAAACTGTTTTTT. Translated: CASRRGNEKLFF.

The genes are TRBV27 and TRBJ2-2; 11 nucleotides align to TRBD2. Germline loops: CDR1 MNHEY, CDR2 SMNVEV (reference sequence). V shed 5 bases and J 1 base; nucleotides not matched to a gene: 9. This CDR3 comprises 18 residues. The CDR3 sequence: CASSATSGGLMNTGELFF. CDR3 nucleotides: TGTGCCAGCAGTGCAACTAGCGGGGGCCTCATGAACACCGGGGAGCTGTTTTTT.

The chain employs TRBV2 and TRBJ2-5, with a tentative D call TRBD1 (6 bases). V lost 1 base, J lost 2 bases, and 11 bases lay in between. The CDR3 length is 15 residues. CDR1 is SNHLY and CDR2 is FYNNEI in the germline V gene. CDR3 DNA: TGTGCCAGCAGTGAAGTCCGGACAGAACAAGAGACCCAGTACTTC. Amino acids: CASSEVRTEQETQYF.

The chain is built from TRBV5-1 and TRBJ2-3; 8 positions match TRBD1. Per germline, CDR1 SGHRS and CDR2 YFSETQ. The CDR3 is 14 residues long. J was trimmed by 2 bases and V by 3 bases; bases with no gene match: 2. The CDR3 loop reads CASSSGQDTDTQYF. In DNA form, the CDR3 reads TGCGCCAGCAGCTCGGGACAGGACACAGATACGCAGTATTTT.

The chain recombines TRBV11-2 with TRBJ2-7; perhaps TRBD2 as D (6 bases). Trimming cost V 1 base and J 2 bases, with 12 bases left between them. The germline gives CDR1 SGHAT, CDR2 FQNNGV. The CDR3 is made up of 15 amino acids. The CDR3 bases are TGTGCCAGCAGCTTAGTTGCGGGGTCAGCCTACGAGCAGTACTTC. As protein: CASSLVAGSAYEQYF. The full variable domain, in which reference TRBV11-2 and TRBJ2-7 provide the parts outside the CDR3, is EAGVAQSPRYKIIEKRQSVAFWCNPISGHATLYWYQQILGQGPKLLIQFQNNGVVDDSQLPKDRFSAERLKGVDSTLKIQPAKLEDSAVYLCASSLVAGSAYEQYFGPGTRLTVT.

This chain joins TRBV5-1 and TRBJ1-1; 10 bases are a match to TRBD1. Germline CDR1 and CDR2: SGHRS and YFSETQ. CDR3 size: 21 residues. J lost 3 bases, V lost 4 bases, and 24 bases had no gene match. The CDR3 reads CASSVIPPGQGQSGGDTEAFF. The CDR3 DNA reads TGCGCCAGCAGCGTGATCCCTCCGGGACAGGGGCAGTCCGGAGGAGACACTGAAGCTTTCTTT.

This chain joins TRBV5-5 and TRBJ2-7; TRBD2 might be the D (5 bases). V was cut by 4 bases and J by 4 bases, with 12 bases left in between. The CDR3 contains 13 residues. The germline V gene has CDR1 SGHKS and CDR2 YYEKEE (reference sequence). CDR3 residues: CASSHSGMYEQYF. The CDR3 DNA sequence: TGTGCCAGCAGCCATTCCGGGATGTACGAGCAGTACTTC.

The gene calls are TRBV15 and TRBJ2-3; TRBD1 might be the D (6 bases). Germline assignment: CDR1 LNHNV and CDR2 YYDKDF (reference sequence). Trimming removed 5 bases from V and 0 bases from J, with 6 bases in between. This CDR3 is built from 13 residues. CDR3 region: CATSGTSTDTQYF. CDR3 DNA sequence: TGTGCCACCAGCGGGACAAGCACAGATACGCAGTATTTT.

This clone has just one count. V usage is TRBV3-1 (or the pseudogene TRBV3-2) and J usage is TRBJ2-5, with D possibly being TRBD1 (5 bases). This CDR3 is built from 15 residues. Germline V gives CDR1 LGHDT, CDR2 YNNKEL (reference sequence). The ends were cut back, 1 base at V and 4 bases at J, with 13 bases in the middle. CDR3 protein: CASSQGLPRGETQYF. The CDR3 coding sequence is TGTGCCAGCAGCCAAGGACTCCCTAGGGGAGAGACCCAGTACTTC.

The chain carries TRBV5-8 and TRBJ2-1; TRBD2 agrees at 10 bases. Germline CDR1 reads SGHTS; CDR2 reads YDEGEE. The V segment lost 4 bases and the J segment 3 bases; nucleotides outside the gene matches: 4. The CDR3 runs to 15 residues. The CDR3 DNA reads TGTGCCAGCAGCGGTGAGCGGGAGGGCTACAATGAGCAGTTCTTC. Encoded protein: CASSGEREGYNEQFF.

This CDR3 is CASSLGSSGSHEQFF. The CDR3, as DNA: TGTGCCAGCAGCTTAGGCTCTAGCGGGAGTCATGAGCAGTTCTTC. V and J are TRBV7-8 and TRBJ2-1; 10 positions match TRBD2. Germline V CDR1 and CDR2: SGHVS, FQNEAQ. This CDR3 contains 15 residues. Germline trimming cut 1 base from V and 8 bases from J; bases unmatched to any gene: 5.